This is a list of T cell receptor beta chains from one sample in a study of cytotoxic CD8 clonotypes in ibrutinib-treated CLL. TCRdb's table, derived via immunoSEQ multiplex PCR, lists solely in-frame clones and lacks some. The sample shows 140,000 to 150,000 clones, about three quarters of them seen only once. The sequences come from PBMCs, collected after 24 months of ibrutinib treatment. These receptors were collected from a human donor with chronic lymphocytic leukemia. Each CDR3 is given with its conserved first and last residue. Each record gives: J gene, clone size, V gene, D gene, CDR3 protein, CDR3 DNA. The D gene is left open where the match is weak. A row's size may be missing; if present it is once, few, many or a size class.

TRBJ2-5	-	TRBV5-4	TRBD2	CASSTALAGGETQYF	TGTGCCAGCAGCACCGCCCTAGCGGGGGGGGAGACCCAGTACTTC
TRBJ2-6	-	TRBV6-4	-	CASRRVDGANVLTF	TGTGCCAGCCGAAGGGTTGACGGGGCCAACGTCCTGACTTTC
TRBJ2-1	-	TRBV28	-	CASSLSPNEQFF	TGTGCCAGCAGTTTGTCCCCCAATGAGCAGTTCTTC
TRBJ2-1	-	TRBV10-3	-	CAISESTVEQFF	TGTGCCATCAGTGAGTCGACAGTCGAGCAGTTCTTC
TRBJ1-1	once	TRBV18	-	CASSPPAEGTEAFF	TGTGCCAGCTCACCACCGGCGGAGGGCACTGAAGCTTTCTTT
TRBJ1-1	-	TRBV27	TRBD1	CASSLDRGNTEAFF	TGTGCCAGCAGTTTGGACAGGGGTAACACTGAAGCTTTCTTT
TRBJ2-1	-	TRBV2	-	CASRESSYNEQFF	TGTGCCAGCAGGGAAAGCTCCTACAATGAGCAGTTCTTC
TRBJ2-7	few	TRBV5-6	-	CASSLFREEYF	TGTGCCAGCAGCTTGTTTAGGGAGGAGTACTTC
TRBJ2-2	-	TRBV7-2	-	CASSLVAVTGELFF	TGTGCCAGCAGCTTAGTAGCGGTCACCGGGGAGCTGTTTTTT
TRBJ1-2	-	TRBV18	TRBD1	CASSPPGQGSQGGYTF	TGTGCCAGCTCACCCCCCGGACAGGGTTCCCAGGGTGGCTACACCTTC
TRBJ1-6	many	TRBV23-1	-	CASSEGTGDSPLHF	TGCGCCAGCAGCGAGGGGACGGGAGATTCACCCCTCCACTTT
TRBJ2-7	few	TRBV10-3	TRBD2	CATGGSSYEQYF	TGTGCCACTGGCGGGAGCTCCTACGAGCAGTACTTC
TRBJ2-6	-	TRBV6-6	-	CASTNPPSGANVLTF	TGTGCCAGCACTAACCCCCCCTCTGGGGCCAACGTCCTGACTTTC
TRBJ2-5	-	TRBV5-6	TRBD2	CASSFGLAGIQETQYF	TGTGCCAGCAGCTTTGGACTAGCGGGGATCCAAGAGACCCAGTACTTC
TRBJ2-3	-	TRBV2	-	CASTPGGDTQYF	TGTGCCAGCACCCCCGGGGGAGATACGCAGTATTTT